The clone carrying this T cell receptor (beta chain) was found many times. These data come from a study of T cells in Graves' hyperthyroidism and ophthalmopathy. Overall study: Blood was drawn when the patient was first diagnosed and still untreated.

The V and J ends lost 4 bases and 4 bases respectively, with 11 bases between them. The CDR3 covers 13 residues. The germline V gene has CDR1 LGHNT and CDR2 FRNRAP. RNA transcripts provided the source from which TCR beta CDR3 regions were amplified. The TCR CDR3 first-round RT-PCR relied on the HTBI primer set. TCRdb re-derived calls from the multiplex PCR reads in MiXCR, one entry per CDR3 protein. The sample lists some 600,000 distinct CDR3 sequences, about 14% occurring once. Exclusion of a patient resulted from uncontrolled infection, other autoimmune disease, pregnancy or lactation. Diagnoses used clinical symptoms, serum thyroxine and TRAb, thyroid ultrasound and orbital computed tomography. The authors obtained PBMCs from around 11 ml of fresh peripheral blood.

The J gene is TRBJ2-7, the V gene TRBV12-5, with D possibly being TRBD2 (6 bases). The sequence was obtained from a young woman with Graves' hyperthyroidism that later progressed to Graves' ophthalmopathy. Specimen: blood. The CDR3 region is CASGSPGGYEQYF. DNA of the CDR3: TGTGCTAGTGGTTCACCCGGGGGATACGAGCAGTACTTC.